Described below is a single T cell receptor (beta chain) sequence and its context. Its antigen is as yet unknown. Treatment described: oral pan-JAK inhibitor, 5-10 mg twice daily. Peripheral blood and lesional scalp punch biopsies came from alopecia areata patients. Sorted populations comprised CD4+ and CD8+ T cells obtained from PBMCs. The data were taken from a study of CD8+ T cells in alopecia areata. The CDR3 covers 13 residues. Trimming stripped 4 bases from V and 2 bases from J, with 9 bases between. CDR1 is MGHRA and CDR2 is YSYEKL in the germline V gene. Extraction and reverse transcription of RNA yielded cDNA as the sequencing template. The assay was immunoSEQ multiplex PCR, and TCRdb's table has in-frame clones only and misses some. The sample shows 150,000 to 200,000 clones, roughly 53% of them seen only once. Study conclusions and caveats: Clonality was higher in lesional than normal scalp, especially in alopecia totalis/universalis.

This chain joins TRBV4-1 and TRBJ2-7; D gene unclear. The specimen comprised CD8+ T cells sorted from blood, sampled at week 24, from a patient treated with tofacitinib. This TCR derives from a human donor with alopecia areata. For the CDR3, the DNA is TGCGCCAGCAGCCGACCTGGGACCTACGAGCAGTACTTC. Protein product: CASSRPGTYEQYF.